This T cell receptor beta chain was retrieved from a study of tumor-infiltrating lymphocytes in primary liver carcinoma. CDR1 GTSNPN and CDR2 SVGIG come from the germline V gene (reference sequence). With V trimmed by 4 bases and J by 3 bases, 8 bases remained unmatched. The CDR3 sequence is 15 residues long. With around 450 ng total RNA as template and a constant-region primer, TCR beta cDNA was made. Employing slightly modified ARM-PCR, three nested multiplex PCR rounds were run, and these gave rise to the TCR beta libraries. A C-beta reverse primer and TRBV1-TRBV30 forward primers served in each of the first two PCR rounds, at about 10 cycles apiece. TCRdb used MiXCR to reprocess the multiplex PCR reads, holding one entry per CDR3 protein. This table has 90,000 to 150,000 distinct CDR3 sequences, around 70% appearing once. RNA and DNA were co-extracted from approximately 20-30 mg of unsorted bulk tissue.

This sequence was found in a woman aged 55-75 years with primary liver carcinoma and hepatitis B virus infection. Source material: tumor-adjacent normal liver tissue. The chain couples TRBV30 to TRBJ2-2; the match to TRBD1 covers 7 bases. This chain's CDR3 is CAWKTPGTDTGELFF. CDR3 sequence (DNA): TGTGCCTGGAAGACCCCTGGGACAGACACCGGGGAGCTGTTTTTT.